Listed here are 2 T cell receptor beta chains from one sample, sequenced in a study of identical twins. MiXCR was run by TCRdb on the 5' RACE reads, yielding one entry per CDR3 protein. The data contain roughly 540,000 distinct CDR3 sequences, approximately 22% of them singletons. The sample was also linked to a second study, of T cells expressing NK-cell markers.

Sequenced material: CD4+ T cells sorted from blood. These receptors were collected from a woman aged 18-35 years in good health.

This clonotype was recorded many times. CDR3 amino acids: CASSSQGSRGFF. The CDR3 nucleotides are TGTGCCAGCAGTTCTCAGGGGAGCCGAGGTTTCTTT. The chain links TRBV25-1 to TRBJ1-1; D perhaps matches TRBD1 (6 bases). The CDR3 length is 12 residues. Germline lookup yields CDR1 MGHDK and CDR2 SYGVNS. Trimming removed 5 bases from V and 13 bases from J, with 17 bases in between.

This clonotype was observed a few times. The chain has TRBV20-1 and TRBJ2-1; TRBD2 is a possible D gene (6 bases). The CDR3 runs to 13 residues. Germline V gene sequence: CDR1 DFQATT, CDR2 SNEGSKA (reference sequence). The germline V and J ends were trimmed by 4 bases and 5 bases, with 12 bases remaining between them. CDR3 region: CSAIYPGDNEQFF. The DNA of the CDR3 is TGCAGTGCTATCTATCCGGGAGACAATGAGCAGTTCTTC.